This T cell receptor beta chain appears in the sequencing data of a study of control samples from healthy donors and cancer patients. TCRdb's table, derived via immunoSEQ multiplex PCR, lists solely in-frame clones and lacks some. The table shows approximately 150,000 clones, with about 91% occurring only once. Sequences were obtained from blood. The receptor comes from a man younger than 35 in good health.

The CDR3 DNA sequence: TGTGCCAGCAGTTTGTACAGGCCCTATAGCAATCAGCCCCAGCATTTT. It yields the protein CASSLYRPYSNQPQHF. The chain links TRBV28 to TRBJ1-5, with D possibly being TRBD1 (5 bases). The CDR3 contains 16 residues. The V end lost 3 bases, the J end lost 0 bases, and 12 bases lay between the germline ends. Germline loops: CDR1 MDHEN, CDR2 SYDVKM.